This T cell receptor beta chain was recorded in a study of cytomegalovirus exposure and HLA in healthy donors. Study results and caveats: Rare TCR sequences predominated, though certain public TCRs were found in many donors. Subsequent analysis revealed that first-cohort TCR clusters tended to co-occur in the 95 to 150 validation repertoires.

The V gene's germline CDR1 is GTSNPN and CDR2 SVGIG (reference sequence). Trimming cost V 2 bases and J 5 bases; bases outside gene matches: 5. The length of the CDR3 is 13 residues. As to this clone: Antigen specificity is unknown. The same CDR3 can be traced to other DNA sequences in this sample.

Produced via immunoSEQ multiplex PCR; TCRdb's table is partial and in-frame only. The repertoire includes some 270,000 clones, 65% to 90% of them detected once, and over 0.95% sits in the top ten. The source of this sequence is a woman aged 18-30 years in good health and CMV-seronegative. Material: PBMCs. The chain uses TRBV30 and TRBJ2-5; 7 bases fit TRBD1. The CDR3 protein is CAWSRQGRETQYF. The CDR3 region has the DNA TGTGCCTGGAGTAGACAGGGAAGGGAGACCCAGTACTTC.